The entry below describes one T cell receptor (beta chain). These data belong to a study of blood T cell repertoires in COVID-19. Study as a whole: Italy, Spain and the United States were the sources of the convalescent and acute COVID-19 samples. PBMCs, B-cell-depleted T cells, or T cells were the source of the cDNA or gDNA that made up the material.

Under the authors' procedure: Estimation of nucleated cell counts was performed using reference gene primer amplification. Libraries were prepared by immunoSEQ multiplex PCR; TCRdb keeps only in-frame clonotypes and omits some of them. V, J and clone size are taken as reported in that table, and D and trimming were inferred from the DNA itself. Of roughly 48,000 clones listed, around nine tenths are singletons. Sequencing was done on a sample of peripheral blood. The sequence came from a human donor in a cohort sampled during active COVID-19.

CDR3 nucleotides: TGTGCCAGCAGTTCGCCCCAGGGGGCGAACTATGGCTACACCTTC. It encodes CASSSPQGANYGYTF. The chain recombines TRBV27 with TRBJ1-2; 8 nucleotides agree with TRBD1. Trimming cost V 4 bases and J 2 bases; bases outside gene matches: 6. CDR3 length: 15 amino acids. The germline V gene has CDR1 MNHEY and CDR2 SMNVEV (reference sequence).